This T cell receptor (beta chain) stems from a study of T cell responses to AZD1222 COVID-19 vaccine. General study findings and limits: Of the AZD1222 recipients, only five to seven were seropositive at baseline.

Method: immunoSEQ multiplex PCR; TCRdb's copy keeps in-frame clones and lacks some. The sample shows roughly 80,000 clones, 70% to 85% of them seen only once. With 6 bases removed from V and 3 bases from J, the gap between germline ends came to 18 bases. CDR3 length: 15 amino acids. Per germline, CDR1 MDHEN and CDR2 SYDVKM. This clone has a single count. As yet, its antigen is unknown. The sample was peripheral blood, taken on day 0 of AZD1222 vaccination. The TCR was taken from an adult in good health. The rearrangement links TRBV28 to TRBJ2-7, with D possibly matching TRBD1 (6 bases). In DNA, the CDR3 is TGTGCCAGCAGCCAACAGGGCTCCCTATTCTACGAGCAGTACTTC. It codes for CASSQQGSLFYEQYF.